The text below deals with one T cell receptor beta chain. The target antigen is unknown. From germline, CDR1 is SGHDT and CDR2 YYEEEE. The CDR3 has 16 amino acids. The V end lost 1 base, the J end lost 1 base, and 14 bases lay between the germline ends. Donors underwent one heparinised blood draw, 95 to 150 mL on average. The study reverse transcribed the entire isolated RNA, so it sequenced expressed TCRB transcripts. Using immunoSEQ multiplex PCR, the repertoire was profiled, and TCRdb retains in-frame clones only, with some absent. The sample records hundreds of thousands of clones, about a tenth being singletons. The source of the sample is a study of beta chain features in type 1 diabetes. Overall study findings and caveats: The study left unresolved whether HLA type influences TCRB rearrangement. Compared with healthy donors, patients appeared to share more similar naive, central memory and regulatory TCRB repertoires. TCRB CDR3 length was moderately but significantly reduced in all four CD4+ subsets of Type 1 diabetes patients.

The receptor comes from a man younger than 45 with type 1 diabetes. The genes are TRBV5-6 and TRBJ1-1; possibly TRBD1 for D (5 bases). Sequenced sample: naive CD4+ T cells from blood. The CDR3: CASSLLGTSRNTEAFF. Written as DNA, the CDR3 is TGTGCCAGCAGCTTGCTCGGGACTTCGAGGAACACTGAAGCTTTCTTT.